The 8 T cell receptor beta chains below all came from one sample that was sequenced in a study of blood T cell repertoires in COVID-19. Sequencing was performed with immunoSEQ multiplex PCR; in TCRdb, only in-frame clones are kept and a portion is missing. Here the sample spans more than 300,000 clones, 88% being singletons. The sequencing input was peripheral blood. The receptor set was obtained from a woman in her 30s with COVID-19, enrolled during active disease.

This clone was found once. Other DNA sequences in the sample encode the same CDR3. V is TRBV19 and J is TRBJ1-2, with 7 bases matching TRBD1. The CDR3 extends over 11 amino acids. Looked up from germline, CDR1 is LNHDA and CDR2 is SQIVND (reference sequence). V shed 7 bases, J shed 4 bases, and the junction held 0 bases outside the gene matches. The CDR3 region has the DNA TGTGCCAGTACAGGGGGCTATGGCTACACCTTC. It encodes CASTGGYGYTF.

The V call is TRBV19, the J call TRBJ1-6; D gene ambiguous. The V end lost 4 bases, the J end lost 10 bases, and 14 bases lay between the germline ends. Germline CDR1 and CDR2: LNHDA and SQIVND (reference sequence). The CDR3 is made up of 14 amino acids. As DNA, the CDR3 is TGTGCCAGTAGTAAGGGCCTTTCGGGGTCACCCCTCCACTTT. The encoded protein is CASSKGLSGSPLHF.

This chain uses TRBV14 with TRBJ1-2; no clear D. The V and J ends lost 1 base and 7 bases respectively, with 13 bases between them. The CDR3 consists of 14 residues. CDR1 and CDR2 (germline): SGHDN, FVKESK. CDR3 sequence reads: CASSQVVSGIGYTF. For the CDR3, the DNA is TGTGCCAGCAGCCAAGTTGTGTCGGGGATTGGCTACACCTTC.

The chain has TRBV28 and TRBJ2-7, with 12 bases identical to TRBD1. CDR3 length: 14 amino acids. Germline V gene data show CDR1 as MDHEN and CDR2 as SYDVKM. J gave up 11 bases and V 4 bases, and 9 bases lay outside the gene matches. The CDR3 nucleotides read TGTGCCAGCAGTTCCGCCGGGACAGGGGGCTTTGAGTACTTC. Translation: CASSSAGTGGFEYF.

In this sample, this clone turned up a few times. CDR3 nucleotide sequence: TGTGCCAGCAGCCAGGGACAAATTAATTCACCCCTCCACTTT. Residues: CASSQGQINSPLHF. V and J are TRBV3-1 (or the pseudogene TRBV3-2) and TRBJ1-6; D perhaps matches TRBD1 (6 bases). V shed 3 bases and J shed 6 bases, with 9 bases lying between them. The germline gives CDR1 LGHDT, CDR2 YNNKEL (reference sequence). This CDR3 has 14 amino acids.

DNA of the CDR3: TGTGCCAGCAGTTCTGCGGGGGTCACAGATACGCAGTATTTT. It yields the protein CASSSAGVTDTQYF. The J gene is TRBJ2-3, the V gene TRBV6-2 or TRBV6-3, with 7 bases matching TRBD2. V shed 4 bases, J shed 2 bases, and the junction held 3 bases outside the gene matches. The length of the CDR3 is 14 residues. Per the germline V gene, CDR1 is MNHEY and CDR2 is SVGEGT.

This clone has just one count. V is TRBV7-2 and J is TRBJ1-3, with 8 positions matching TRBD1. Per the germline V gene, CDR1 is SGHTA and CDR2 is FQGNSA. The CDR3 is 16 residues long. Trimming removed 5 bases from V and 2 bases from J; junction bases left unmatched: 8. The CDR3 DNA follows: TGTGCCAGCAGCCCCCATCGGACAGGGCCTGGAAACACCATATATTTT. Protein: CASSPHRTGPGNTIYF.

The V call is TRBV6-2 or TRBV6-3, the J call TRBJ2-3; 8 nucleotides line up with TRBD2. CDR1 and CDR2 from the germline V gene are MNHEY and SVGEGT. This CDR3 contains 17 residues. Losses at the gene ends were 6 bases for V and 5 bases for J; bases not matched to a gene: 16. CDR3 DNA sequence: TGTGCCAGCAGCCCCCGGCTTAGCGGGGCCCGGGGAGATACGCAGTATTTT. This sequence encodes CASSPRLSGARGDTQYF.